A single T cell receptor beta chain is shown here with its context. Per the original methods: Nucleated cell counts were estimated from reference gene primer amplification. Clones were read by immunoSEQ multiplex PCR, and TCRdb kept only the in-frame ones, dropping some. V, J and clone size reflect that table, while D and trimming were determined from the DNA. The data contain 65,000 to 85,000 clones, 70% to 90% of them seen just once; the ten biggest clones take up 4.4%. This specimen belongs to a study of blood T cell repertoires in COVID-19. Turning to the study itself: COVID-19 samples from acute and convalescent phases originated in the United States, Italy and Spain. Nucleic acid was either cDNA or gDNA, and it came from T cells, B-cell-depleted T cells, or PBMCs.

Germline CDR1 is KGHDR and CDR2 is SFDVKD. The junction had 18 bases not matched to a gene; V was cut back by 7 bases and J by 1 base. The CDR3 is 19 amino acids. The TCR originated in a man in his forties or fifties with active COVID-19. The material sequenced was peripheral blood. This sequence joins TRBV24-1 and TRBJ1-5, with TRBD1 matching over 7 bases. The CDR3 loop is CATRHALVDRAKSNQPQHF. CDR3 DNA sequence: TGTGCCACCAGGCACGCCCTAGTTGACAGGGCAAAGAGCAATCAGCCCCAGCATTTT.